Given below is one T cell receptor beta chain in context. Its specificity is not known. Per germline, CDR1 SEHNR and CDR2 FQNEAQ (reference sequence). The CDR3 is made up of 16 amino acids. Trimming cost V 1 base and J 5 bases, with 14 bases left between them. The data stem from a study of cytomegalovirus exposure and HLA in healthy donors. At the level of the study: An analysis done earlier identified about 120 million unique TCR beta sequences from around 180 million T cells. Assignment to the Caucasian-associated ancestry cluster applied to about 80% of the 350 to 500 genotyped donors.

Notes on the study in general: As immune exposure information, only CMV serostatus was available.

The primer mix had 60 Vbeta and 13 Jbeta primers. Sequencing was performed with immunoSEQ multiplex PCR; in TCRdb, only in-frame clones are kept and a portion is missing. The table lists approximately 120,000 clones, 76% of them singletons. This chain uses TRBV7-9 with TRBJ1-4; possible D gene TRBD1, 5 bases. Sequences were obtained from PBMCs. The origin of this receptor is a man in his fifties or sixties in good health and CMV-seronegative. The CDR3 coding sequence is TGTGCCAGCAGCTTAGGGGGGACTACATCGAATGAAAAACTGTTTTTT. Its protein is CASSLGGTTSNEKLFF.